A selection of T cell receptor beta chains follows, all from one sample in a study of CD8 T cell repertoires and HIV-1 epitope variants. Their target antigens are unknown. Data came from immunoSEQ multiplex PCR; TCRdb stores just in-frame clones and leaves some out. This sample has some 5,500 clones, with about two thirds found just once. The sequenced sample consisted of cultured CD8+ T cells derived from PBMCs. The receptor set was obtained from a male donor with HIV. Both conserved end residues are part of each CDR3. Each record gives: clone size, J gene, V gene, D gene, CDR3 DNA, CDR3 protein. A D gene is named only where the DNA matches it firmly. Some rows mark clone size as missing; the rest say once, few, many or name a class of expanded clone.

clone size: .; J gene: TRBJ2-7; V gene: TRBV7-9; D gene: TRBD2; CDR3 DNA: TGTGCCAGCGGACTAGCGGGAGGGCCCGTGCAGTACTTC; CDR3 protein: CASGLAGGPVQYF
clone size: medium-sized; J gene: TRBJ2-7; V gene: TRBV6-6; D gene: .; CDR3 DNA: TGTGCCAGCAGCCCCGGGGCGATTACCTACGAGCAGTACTTC; CDR3 protein: CASSPGAITYEQYF
clone size: .; J gene: TRBJ1-5; V gene: TRBV5-1; D gene: TRBD1; CDR3 DNA: TGCGCCAGCAGCTTGGGGGACAGTAACAATCAGCCCCAGCATTTT; CDR3 protein: CASSLGDSNNQPQHF
clone size: .; J gene: TRBJ2-5; V gene: TRBV29-1; D gene: .; CDR3 DNA: TGCAGCGTTGGCAGACGGGAGACCCAGTACTTC; CDR3 protein: CSVGRRETQYF
clone size: .; J gene: TRBJ2-5; V gene: TRBV15; D gene: TRBD2; CDR3 DNA: TGTGCCACCAGCGCGGAGGGAGGGCCCGGGAAGACCCAGTACTTC; CDR3 protein: CATSAEGGPGKTQYF
clone size: .; J gene: TRBJ1-1; V gene: TRBV4-3; D gene: .; CDR3 DNA: TGCGCCAGCAGCCAAGATCCGAAGAACACTGAAGCTTTCTTT; CDR3 protein: CASSQDPKNTEAFF
clone size: .; J gene: TRBJ2-7; V gene: TRBV27; D gene: .; CDR3 DNA: TGTGCCAGCAGCCCAAGCCCGTCAGGAGACTACGAGCAGTACTTC; CDR3 protein: CASSPSPSGDYEQYF
clone size: .; J gene: TRBJ2-2; V gene: TRBV2; D gene: .; CDR3 DNA: TGTGCCAGCAGTGAATGGGCAGGAACGAACACCGGGGAGCTGTTTTTT; CDR3 protein: CASSEWAGTNTGELFF
clone size: .; J gene: TRBJ2-7; V gene: TRBV18; D gene: .; CDR3 DNA: TGTGCCAGCTCACCGGGATACGAGCAGTACTTC; CDR3 protein: CASSPGYEQYF
clone size: once; J gene: TRBJ1-1; V gene: TRBV19; D gene: TRBD1; CDR3 DNA: TGTGCCAGTAGTACCATTCCACAGACAGGGTTGAACACTGAAGCTTTCTTT; CDR3 protein: CASSTIPQTGLNTEAFF
clone size: .; J gene: TRBJ1-1; V gene: TRBV10-3; D gene: TRBD1; CDR3 DNA: TGTGCCATCAGTGAGAGGACAGGGGAAGCTTTCTTT; CDR3 protein: CAISERTGEAFF
clone size: medium-sized; J gene: TRBJ2-7; V gene: TRBV27; D gene: TRBD2; CDR3 DNA: TGTGCCAGCAGTCTCATAGCGGGAGGGCCCGAGCAGTACTTC; CDR3 protein: CASSLIAGGPEQYF
clone size: .; J gene: TRBJ2-7; V gene: TRBV5-6; D gene: TRBD1; CDR3 DNA: TGTGCCAGCAGCGTCGTCCGGGACAGGGTCAACGAGCAGTACTTC; CDR3 protein: CASSVVRDRVNEQYF
clone size: once; J gene: TRBJ1-1; V gene: TRBV27; D gene: .; CDR3 DNA: TGTGCCAGCAGTTCGCAGGGCACTGAAGCTTTCTTT; CDR3 protein: CASSSQGTEAFF
clone size: .; J gene: TRBJ2-7; V gene: TRBV5-8; D gene: .; CDR3 DNA: TGTGCCAGCAGCTTGGGGGTGGGAGAGGAGTCCTACGAGCAGTACTTC; CDR3 protein: CASSLGVGEESYEQYF
clone size: .; J gene: TRBJ2-2; V gene: TRBV6-1; D gene: TRBD2; CDR3 DNA: TGTGCCACCTCTAGCGGGGTGAACACCGGGGAGCTGTTTTTT; CDR3 protein: CATSSGVNTGELFF
clone size: .; J gene: TRBJ2-3; V gene: TRBV28; D gene: .; CDR3 DNA: TGTGCCAGCAGTTCGGGCCTTACTAGCACAGATACGCAGTATTTT; CDR3 protein: CASSSGLTSTDTQYF
clone size: medium-sized; J gene: TRBJ2-7; V gene: TRBV19; D gene: .; CDR3 DNA: TGTGCCAGTAGTATAGCTGGGGACACCCTATACGAGCAGTACTTC; CDR3 protein: CASSIAGDTLYEQYF
clone size: .; J gene: TRBJ2-7; V gene: TRBV27; D gene: .; CDR3 DNA: TGTGCCAGCAGTTTATCGTCAGCCGGGTGGTTCTACGAGCAGTACTTC; CDR3 protein: CASSLSSAGWFYEQYF
clone size: few; J gene: TRBJ1-5; V gene: TRBV5-5; D gene: .; CDR3 DNA: TGTGCCAGCAGCGATCACAATCAGCCCCAGCATTTT; CDR3 protein: CASSDHNQPQHF
clone size: .; J gene: TRBJ2-1; V gene: TRBV7-9; D gene: .; CDR3 DNA: TGTGCCAGCAGCTTGGGTGTAGGGGCTCGAGAGCAGTTCTTC; CDR3 protein: CASSLGVGAREQFF
clone size: .; J gene: TRBJ1-2; V gene: TRBV5-4; D gene: .; CDR3 DNA: TGTGCCAGCAGCTTGGAAGGTGGCAGGGGTAATGGCTACACCTTC; CDR3 protein: CASSLEGGRGNGYTF
clone size: .; J gene: TRBJ2-3; V gene: TRBV19; D gene: .; CDR3 DNA: TGTGCCAGTAGCGGGGCGGGTCCCTTGGACACAGATACGCAGTATTTT; CDR3 protein: CASSGAGPLDTDTQYF
clone size: .; J gene: TRBJ1-5; V gene: TRBV6-5; D gene: .; CDR3 DNA: TGTGCCAGCAGTTATTGGGGGTCCAATCAGCCCCAGCATTTT; CDR3 protein: CASSYWGSNQPQHF
clone size: .; J gene: TRBJ2-1; V gene: TRBV2; D gene: TRBD2; CDR3 DNA: TGTGCCAGCATTCTAGCGGGACCGTATAATGAGCAGTTCTTC; CDR3 protein: CASILAGPYNEQFF
clone size: .; J gene: TRBJ1-4; V gene: TRBV5-4; D gene: .; CDR3 DNA: TGTGCCAGCAGCGGACGGGGTGCAACTAATGAAAAACTGTTTTTT; CDR3 protein: CASSGRGATNEKLFF
clone size: .; J gene: TRBJ1-6; V gene: TRBV7-8; D gene: TRBD1; CDR3 DNA: TGTGCCAGCAGCTCTAGGGGGACAGGGGGTAATTCACCCCTCCACTTT; CDR3 protein: CASSSRGTGGNSPLHF
clone size: few; J gene: TRBJ1-5; V gene: TRBV4-1; D gene: .; CDR3 DNA: TGCGCCAGCAGCCAAGTTCACAGGGCCGGTCAGCCCCAGCATTTT; CDR3 protein: CASSQVHRAGQPQHF